This T cell receptor beta chain came from a study of blood T cell repertoires in COVID-19. Original processing methods: Scientists estimated how many nucleated cells there were by amplifying reference gene primers. The table came from immunoSEQ multiplex PCR; TCRdb's copy has only in-frame clones and leaves some out. V, J and clone size were drawn from that table, and D and trimming were deduced from the DNA. The data hold 60,000 or so clones, with 90% observed a single time. Germline V lookup: CDR1 SNHLY, CDR2 FYNNEI. The ends were cut back, 7 bases at V and 7 bases at J, with 5 bases in the middle. The CDR3 covers 9 residues.

The rearrangement links TRBV2 to TRBJ2-7; the D is unclear. The specimen sequenced was peripheral blood. The source of this sequence is a human donor with active COVID-19. The donor label of this sample is uncertain. Written as DNA, the CDR3 is TGTGCCAGCACGGGTGAGCAGTACTTC. This encodes CASTGEQYF. Drawing the rest from reference TRBV2 and TRBJ2-7, the complete variable domain is EPEVTQTPSHQVTQMGQEVILRCVPISNHLYFYWYRQILGQKVEFLVSFYNNEISEKSEIFDDQFSVERPDGSNFTLKIRSTKLEDSAMYFCASTGEQYFGPGTRLTVT.